These 12 T cell receptor beta chains were sequenced from one sample in a study of graft-versus-host responses after intestinal transplantation. No cognate antigen is known for these TCRs. Clones were sequenced by immunoSEQ multiplex PCR, and TCRdb holds only the in-frame ones, with some missing. The sample has under 150,000 clones, 90% seen once. The sequencing used unstimulated CD4+ T cells sorted from spleen or lymph node cells, collected before intestinal transplant. These receptors were obtained from a human donor who received an intestinal transplant.

V usage is TRBV11-3 and J usage is TRBJ2-7, with D possibly matching TRBD2 (5 bases). Trimming left V 6 bases short and J 3 bases short, with 15 bases between. In germline, CDR1 is SGHNT, CDR2 YENEEA. The CDR3 length is 14 residues. CDR3 sequence: CASSRGPGGYEQYF. CDR3 in DNA: TGTGCCAGCAGTCGTGGCCCCGGAGGCTACGAGCAGTACTTC.

In nucleotides, the CDR3 is TGCGCCAGCAGCTACCGGACAGGGGGCAGTTCTGAAGCTTTCTTT. Protein: CASSYRTGGSSEAFF. The V call is TRBV5-1, the J call TRBJ1-1, with 11 bases matching TRBD1. V shed 3 bases, J shed 6 bases, and the junction held 7 bases outside the gene matches. CDR3 size: 15 residues. Per the germline V gene, CDR1 is SGHRS and CDR2 is YFSETQ.

DNA of the CDR3: TGTGCCAGCAAACCAGGGGGCTCTGGCGGGGGCTCCTACAATGAGCAGTTCTTC. This codes for CASKPGGSGGGSYNEQFF. The chain carries TRBV28 and TRBJ2-1; TRBD1 might be the D (8 bases). The germline V gene has CDR1 MDHEN and CDR2 SYDVKM. V dropped 7 bases and J dropped 0 bases, with 22 bases sitting between them. The length of the CDR3 is 18 residues.

The chain recombines TRBV9 with TRBJ2-3; 9 bases are a match to TRBD2. V lost 1 base and J lost 4; bases outside the gene matches: 4. The V gene's germline CDR1 is SGDLS and CDR2 YYNGEE. The CDR3 has 15 residues. CDR3 bases: TGTGCCAGCAGCGTACTAGCGGGGACGTCAGATACGCAGTATTTT. Residues: CASSVLAGTSDTQYF.

V gene TRBV9 combines with J gene TRBJ1-1; 7 bases agree with TRBD1. The V and J ends lost 4 bases and 6 bases, in that order; junction bases with no gene match: 3. The CDR3 length is 12 residues. Germline CDR1 is SGDLS and CDR2 is YYNGEE. The CDR3 sequence: CASSRGPSEAFF. CDR3 bases: TGTGCCAGCAGCAGGGGGCCTTCTGAAGCTTTCTTT. The full variable domain, in which reference TRBV9 and TRBJ1-1 provide the parts outside the CDR3, is DSGVTQTPKHLITATGQRVTLRCSPRSGDLSVYWYQQSLDQGLQFLIQYYNGEERAKGNILERFSAQQFPDLHSELNLSSLELGDSALYFCASSRGPSEAFFGQGTRLTVV.

The rearrangement joins TRBV29-1 to TRBJ2-1; 7 bases are a match to TRBD1. The J segment lost 4 bases and the V segment lost 6 bases, leaving 9 bases of the junction unmatched. The CDR3 spans 14 residues. Per germline, CDR1 SQVTM and CDR2 ANQGSEA. CDR3 bases: TGCAGCGTGGCCCTAGGGGGCTTTTACAATGAGCAGTTCTTC. Amino acids: CSVALGGFYNEQFF.

V is TRBV7-9 and J is TRBJ2-1; 7 bases map to TRBD2. CDR3 length: 16 residues. CDR1 is SEHNR and CDR2 is FQNEAQ in the germline V gene (reference sequence). The V and J ends lost 5 bases and 4 bases, in that order; junction bases with no gene match: 11. CDR3 sequence reads: CASSPAASGNYNEQFF. CDR3 nucleotides: TGTGCCAGCAGCCCAGCAGCCAGCGGGAATTACAATGAGCAGTTCTTC.

The chain links TRBV5-1 to TRBJ2-2; D is undetermined. Germline V gene sequence: CDR1 SGHRS, CDR2 YFSETQ. The CDR3 covers 14 residues. The ends were cut back, 4 bases at V and 5 bases at J, with 12 bases in the middle. The chain's CDR3 is CASSPRVETGELFF. For the CDR3, the DNA is TGCGCCAGCAGCCCCCGGGTGGAGACCGGGGAGCTGTTTTTT.

The chain combines TRBV19 with TRBJ1-5, with TRBD1 identical over 10 bases. Germline lookup yields CDR1 LNHDA and CDR2 SQIVND (reference sequence). The V and J ends lost 4 bases and 9 bases, in that order; junction bases with no gene match: 12. The CDR3 extends over 16 amino acids. DNA of the CDR3: TGTGCCAGTAGTACCGCGGGACAGGGGTTGGTAGGGCCCCAGCATTTT. The encoded protein is CASSTAGQGLVGPQHF.

The chain is built from TRBV30 and TRBJ2-7; D possibly corresponds to TRBD2 (6 bases). The germline V gene encodes CDR1 GTSNPN and CDR2 SVGIG (reference sequence). The CDR3 is 14 amino acids. Trimming stripped 0 bases from V and 2 bases from J, with 11 bases between. DNA for the CDR3: TGTGCCTGGAGTGTAGTAGCGGCAACCTACGAGCAGTACTTC. Protein: CAWSVVAATYEQYF.

The CDR3 bases are TGTGCCAGCAGTACCGGACTAGCCGGGGAGCTGTTTTTT. Translated, it gives CASSTGLAGELFF. The chain is built from TRBV6-5 and TRBJ2-2, with 7 bases identical to TRBD2. After removal of 5 bases from V and 6 bases from J, the junction contained 3 bases not matched to a gene. This CDR3 spans 13 amino acids. Germline V gives CDR1 MNHEY, CDR2 SVGAGI.

This chain uses TRBV29-1 with TRBJ2-5; D remains unclear. The assigned J gene may be wrong: the sequence end matches TRBJ2-7 better. The CDR3 loop spans 11 amino acids. Germline V gene lookup returns CDR1 SQVTM and CDR2 ANQGSEA. The CDR3 DNA is TGCAGCGTGGCGGCCAACTACGAGCAGTACTTC. Translation gives CSVAANYEQYF.